This T cell receptor (beta chain) is from a study of T cell changes during pregnancy in multiple sclerosis. CDR1 and CDR2 (germline): MNHNS, SASEGT. The CDR3 loop spans 12 amino acids. V shed 4 bases and J shed 7 bases, with 7 bases lying between them. Assay: immunoSEQ multiplex PCR; the TCRdb copy retains only in-frame clones and omits some. The profile covers over 30,000 clones, with 88% appearing a single time and less than 1.5% taken by the ten largest. The sequence derives from a female donor with multiple sclerosis, enrolled in a pregnancy study. The chain joins TRBV6-1 to TRBJ2-2, with D hard to call. The sample consisted of CD4+ T cells from peripheral blood mononuclear cells, taken before pregnancy. Written as DNA, the CDR3 is TGTGCCAGCAGTGTTTCGGTCGGGGAGCTGTTTTTT. Encoded protein: CASSVSVGELFF.